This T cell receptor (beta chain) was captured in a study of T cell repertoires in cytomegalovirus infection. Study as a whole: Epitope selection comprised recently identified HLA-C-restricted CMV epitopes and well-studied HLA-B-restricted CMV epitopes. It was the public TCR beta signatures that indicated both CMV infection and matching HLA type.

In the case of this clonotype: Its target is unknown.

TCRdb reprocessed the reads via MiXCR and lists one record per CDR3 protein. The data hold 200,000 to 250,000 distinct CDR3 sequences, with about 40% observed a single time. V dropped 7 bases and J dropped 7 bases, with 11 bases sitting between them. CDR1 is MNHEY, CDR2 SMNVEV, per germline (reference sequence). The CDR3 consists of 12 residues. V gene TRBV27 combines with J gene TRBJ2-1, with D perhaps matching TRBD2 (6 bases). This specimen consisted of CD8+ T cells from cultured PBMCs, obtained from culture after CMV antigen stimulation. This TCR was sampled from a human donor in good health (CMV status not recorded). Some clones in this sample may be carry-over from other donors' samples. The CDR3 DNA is TGTGCCAGCACCCCTGGGGGGAATGAGCAGTTCTTC. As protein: CASTPGGNEQFF.